This record covers a single TCR beta chain. Its specificity is not known. This record comes from a study of OX40 agonist ivuxolimab in advanced cancers. TCRdb keeps only in-frame clones here, not all; method: immunoSEQ multiplex PCR. The sample gives some 8,300 clones, approximately 71% of which show up once; over 40% is in the top ten. General study findings and limits: Dose levels from 0.1 to 3.0 mg/kg saw CD4+ and CD8+ blood T cells expand clonally by week 6. CD8+ T cells were the subset that, on average, had more expanded clones than CD4+. Part of the nonresponder group also had normalized T-cell clonal expansion that was low.

The CDR3 sequence is 16 residues long. Germline V gene data show CDR1 as ENHRY and CDR2 as SYGVKD. V was cut by 1 base and J by 6 bases, with 16 bases left in between. The chain is built from TRBV10-3 and TRBJ1-5; no clear D gene. Sequencing was performed on CD4+ or CD8+ T cells sorted from blood, taken in a trial of the OX40 agonist ivuxolimab. The sequence was collected from an adult with an advanced solid tumor such as melanoma, head and neck, liver or kidney cancer. For the CDR3, the DNA is TGTGCCATCAGTGAGTTGGACTTCCTGCGGGGTCAGCCCCAGCATTTT. This sequence encodes CAISELDFLRGQPQHF.